The table lists the clone carrying this T cell receptor (beta chain) with many counts. The sample originates from a study of response to subunit inactivated influenza vaccine. TCRdb analysed the RT-PCR reads with MiXCR anew, one entry per CDR3 protein. This table holds 600,000 to 700,000 distinct CDR3 sequences, 12% to 15% found once. V dropped 3 bases and J dropped 0; count of bases not matched to a gene: 14. Germline V CDR1 and CDR2: DFQATT, SNEGSKA (reference sequence). The CDR3 is 19 amino acids. The sample in question was PBMCs from blood, obtained 14 to 15 days before vaccination. The source of this sequence is a man aged 45 to 65 who received an inactivated influenza vaccine. The J gene is TRBJ2-1, the V gene TRBV20-1, with 10 bases fitting TRBD2. The CDR3 region is CSARVRLGTSAASYNEQFF. The CDR3 DNA sequence: TGCAGTGCTAGGGTCCGACTGGGGACTAGCGCGGCCTCCTACAATGAGCAGTTCTTC.